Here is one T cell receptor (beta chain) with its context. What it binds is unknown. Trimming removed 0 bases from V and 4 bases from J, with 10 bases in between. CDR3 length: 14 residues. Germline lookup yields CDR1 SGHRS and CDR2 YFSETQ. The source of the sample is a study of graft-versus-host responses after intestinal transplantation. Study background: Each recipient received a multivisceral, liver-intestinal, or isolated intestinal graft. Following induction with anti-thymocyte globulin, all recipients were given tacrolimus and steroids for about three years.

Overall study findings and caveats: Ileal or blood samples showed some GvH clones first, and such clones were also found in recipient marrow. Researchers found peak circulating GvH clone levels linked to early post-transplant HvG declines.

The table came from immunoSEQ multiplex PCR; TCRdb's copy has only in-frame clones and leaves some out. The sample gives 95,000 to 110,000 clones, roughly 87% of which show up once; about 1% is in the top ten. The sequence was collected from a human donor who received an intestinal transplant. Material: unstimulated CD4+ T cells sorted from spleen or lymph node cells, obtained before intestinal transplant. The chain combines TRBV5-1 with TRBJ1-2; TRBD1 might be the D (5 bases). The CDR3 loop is CASSLDRSAYGYTF. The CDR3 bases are TGCGCCAGCAGCTTGGACAGGTCGGCCTATGGCTACACCTTC.